A single sample is the source of the 25 T cell receptor beta chains below, sequenced in a study of Ad26.COV2.S vaccination and SARS-CoV-2 variants. The treatment: around 19 received Ad26.COV2.S at low or high dose, single or two shots; several received placebo; per-sample allocation not given. Vaccine and placebo recipients were sampled on day 63 after the first injection. Profiled with immunoSEQ multiplex PCR; TCRdb holds only in-frame clones, not every one. The top ten hold about 1.5% of the sample, which has under 600,000 clones, about nine tenths seen once. The sample here was peripheral blood, taken in a trial of Ad26.COV2.S vaccine versus placebo. These receptors were obtained from a person aged 18 to 59 who received the Ad26.COV2.S COVID-19 vaccine or a placebo.

This sequence joins TRBV7-9 and TRBJ1-5; possibly TRBD1 for D (6 bases). Germline V CDR1 and CDR2: SEHNR, FQNEAQ (reference sequence). CDR3 length equals 14 residues. V was cut by 6 bases and J by 3 bases, with 12 bases left in between. The CDR3: CASSHTGLNQPQHF. The CDR3 DNA follows: TGTGCCAGCAGTCACACAGGGCTCAATCAGCCCCAGCATTTT.

The chain couples TRBV3-1 (or the pseudogene TRBV3-2) to TRBJ2-3; D tentatively reads TRBD1 or TRBD2 (6 bases each). Per the germline V gene, CDR1 is LGHDT and CDR2 is YNNKEL (reference sequence). The V and J ends lost 4 bases and 7 bases respectively, with 21 bases between them. This CDR3 is 16 amino acids long. CDR3 in DNA: TGTGCCAGCAGCCCTCGGGGGACATCGAACTTGTATACGCAGTATTTT. Translating gives CASSPRGTSNLYTQYF.

This chain's CDR3 is CASRGTGALSYEQYF. In nucleotides, the CDR3 is TGTGCCAGCAGGGGGACAGGGGCCCTCTCCTACGAGCAGTACTTC. V and J are TRBV27 and TRBJ2-7; 10 bases map to TRBD1. Per germline, CDR1 MNHEY and CDR2 SMNVEV (reference sequence). With 6 bases clipped from V and 0 bases from J, the junction kept 5 bases outside the gene matches. The CDR3 has 15 residues.

V usage is TRBV2 and J usage is TRBJ2-1, with no clear D. Trimming pared 6 bases from V and 0 bases from J, leaving 12 bases between. The CDR3 sequence is 15 residues long. In germline, CDR1 is SNHLY, CDR2 FYNNEI. Here the CDR3 DNA reads TGTGCCAGCAGCCGACGCGGTAGCTCCTACAATGAGCAGTTCTTC. Encoded protein: CASSRRGSSYNEQFF.

The V call is TRBV18, the J call TRBJ1-3, with D unresolved. The germline V and J ends were trimmed by 3 bases and 10 bases, with 16 bases remaining between them. This CDR3 has 14 residues. Germline lookup yields CDR1 KGHSH and CDR2 LQKENI. The CDR3 protein is CASSPDGDGATIYF. In DNA form, the CDR3 reads TGTGCCAGCTCACCGGACGGGGATGGTGCTACCATATATTTT.

This clone came up once. The chain recombines TRBV6-4 with TRBJ1-6; D remains ambiguous. Germline-derived CDR1 and CDR2 are MRHNA and SNTAGT. The germline V and J ends were trimmed by 7 bases and 10 bases, with 14 bases remaining between them. CDR3 length: 13 amino acids. This chain's CDR3 is CASTPNVGSPLHF. The CDR3 bases are TGTGCCAGCACCCCTAACGTTGGATCACCCCTCCACTTT.

V gene TRBV10-3 combines with J gene TRBJ1-2, with D hard to call. The CDR3 totals 11 residues. Germline V gene data show CDR1 as ENHRY and CDR2 as SYGVKD. V lost 6 bases to trimming and J lost 8 bases, with 10 bases between them. CDR3 sequence: CAIRTVVGYTF. The CDR3 DNA reads as TGTGCCATCAGAACCGTGGTCGGCTACACCTTC.

The count of this clone is one. The chain uses TRBV5-1 and TRBJ2-7, with D possibly matching TRBD1 (6 bases). CDR3 length: 13 residues. CDR1 SGHRS and CDR2 YFSETQ come from the germline V gene. V was shortened by 1 base and J by 3 bases, with 8 bases between the two germline ends. This CDR3 is CASSLSGVYEQYF. The DNA of the CDR3 is TGCGCCAGCAGCTTGTCAGGGGTCTACGAGCAGTACTTC.

This clone has only one observation. This chain connects TRBV12-3 or TRBV12-4 to TRBJ2-1; D is undetermined. This CDR3 is built from 13 residues. The germline V and J ends were trimmed by 6 bases and 8 bases, with 14 bases remaining between them. CDR3: CASSTTLVYEQFF. Written as DNA, the CDR3 is TGTGCCAGCAGCACTACCCTAGTCTATGAGCAGTTCTTC.

The rearrangement joins TRBV28 to TRBJ2-6; 8 bases line up with TRBD1. CDR3 length: 14 residues. Germline V gives CDR1 MDHEN, CDR2 SYDVKM. V gave up 10 bases and J gave up 3 bases; unmatched junction bases: 5. The CDR3 protein is CAIRGPGGANVLTF. In DNA, the CDR3 is TGTGCCATCAGGGGGCCAGGTGGGGCCAACGTCCTGACTTTC.

The rearrangement uses TRBV7-9 and TRBJ2-1, with 8 positions matching TRBD1. The CDR3 covers 15 residues. Per the germline V gene, CDR1 is SEHNR and CDR2 is FQNEAQ (reference sequence). V trimming: 5 bases; J trimming: 10 bases; junction bases outside the gene matches: 13. The CDR3 bases are TGTGCCAGCAGCCCCCGGGACAGGCTTGGGCAGGAGCAGTTCTTC. It encodes CASSPRDRLGQEQFF.

This clone was seen only a few times. This CDR3 reads CASSERWGAQGYTF. Written as DNA, the CDR3 is TGTGCCAGCAGTGAAAGATGGGGGGCGCAGGGCTACACCTTC. The V and J genes are TRBV2 and TRBJ1-2; maybe TRBD1 (6 bases). The length of the CDR3 is 14 residues. Germline values: CDR1 SNHLY, CDR2 FYNNEI. V was cut by 2 bases and J by 8 bases, with 15 bases left in between.

J is TRBJ2-5 and V is TRBV6-5, with 8 bases aligning to TRBD1. Germline lookup yields CDR1 MNHEY and CDR2 SVGAGI. The CDR3 contains 15 residues. Unmatched junction bases numbered 9, after V lost 5 bases and J lost 4 bases. The CDR3 here is CASSITWTGRETQYF. The CDR3 DNA reads TGTGCCAGCAGTATTACCTGGACAGGGAGAGAGACCCAGTACTTC.

This clone was seen a handful of times. The rearrangement links TRBV2 to TRBJ1-1, with 8 positions matching TRBD1. The germline V gene encodes CDR1 SNHLY and CDR2 FYNNEI. The junction had 8 bases not matched to a gene; V was cut back by 7 bases and J by 4 bases. The CDR3 is made up of 14 amino acids. In nucleotides, the CDR3 is TGTGCCAGCAAGGGCAGGGGGCTTGCCACTGAAGCTTTCTTT. Its protein is CASKGRGLATEAFF.

With regard to this clone: The sample has other DNA sequences that encode this CDR3 too. The chain employs TRBV15 and TRBJ2-7; D might be TRBD2 (5 bases). The CDR3 runs 11 residues. Trimming removed 5 bases at V and 4 bases at J, with 6 bases between. The germline CDR1 and CDR2 sequences are LNHNV and YYDKDF (reference sequence). The CDR3 nucleotides are TGTGCCACCAGCCGAGGGTACGAGCAGTACTTC. Translated, it gives CATSRGYEQYF.

This chain joins TRBV11-1 and TRBJ2-1, with TRBD2 matching 9 bases. Germline CDR1 is SGHAT and CDR2 is FQDESV (reference sequence). V dropped 3 bases and J dropped 0; count of bases not matched to a gene: 3. CDR3 length equals 16 residues. This chain's CDR3 is CASSFRAGGSYNEQFF. For the CDR3, the DNA is TGTGCCAGCAGCTTTAGAGCGGGGGGCTCCTACAATGAGCAGTTCTTC.

This chain joins TRBV5-1 and TRBJ1-2, with a weak D call TRBD1 (5 bases). V lost 4 bases to trimming and J lost 5 bases, with 12 bases between them. CDR3 size: 13 residues. The germline V gene has CDR1 SGHRS and CDR2 YFSETQ. CDR3 bases: TGCGCCAGCAGCCCCGATGGGGGGTATGGCTACACCTTC. It codes for CASSPDGGYGYTF. Filled out from reference TRBV5-1 and TRBJ1-2, the complete variable domain reads KAGVTQTPRYLIKTRGQQVTLSCSPISGHRSVSWYQQTPGQGLQFLFEYFSETQRNKGNFPGRFSGRQFSNSRSEMNVSTLELGDSALYLCASSPDGGYGYTFGSGTRLTVV.

The chain has TRBV28 and TRBJ2-5; 8 bases are shared with TRBD2. This CDR3 region has 15 residues. Losses at the gene ends were 6 bases for V and 4 bases for J; bases not matched to a gene: 10. Germline V CDR1 and CDR2: MDHEN, SYDVKM. The CDR3 nucleotides are TGTGCCAGCAGGTCCCCCTCGGGAGGGGGAGAGACCCAGTACTTC. Protein: CASRSPSGGGETQYF.

This rearrangement joins TRBV7-9 to TRBJ2-5; TRBD2 agrees at 10 bases. The junction had 5 bases not matched to a gene; V was cut back by 1 base and J by 0 bases. The CDR3 sequence is 17 residues long. Germline V CDR1 and CDR2: SEHNR, FQNEAQ (reference sequence). CDR3 coding DNA: TGTGCCAGCAGCTTAGGCCGACTAGCGGGCAACCAAGAGACCCAGTACTTC. It yields the protein CASSLGRLAGNQETQYF.

In its sample, this clone was seen once. The chain couples TRBV6-1 to TRBJ1-3; the D gene is possibly TRBD1 (5 bases). V was cut by 3 bases and J by 3 bases, with 12 bases left in between. Per the germline V gene, CDR1 is MNHNS and CDR2 is SASEGT. This CDR3 has 15 residues. The CDR3 bases are TGTGCCAGCAGTGATCCAGGGCCCTTTGGAAACACCATATATTTT. Translation: CASSDPGPFGNTIYF.

The chain combines TRBV2 with TRBJ1-2, with D unclear. The germline CDR1 and CDR2 sequences are SNHLY and FYNNEI. The CDR3 runs 13 residues. Trimming took off 3 bases at V and 8 bases at J, with 13 bases between the two ends. CDR3 sequence (DNA): TGTGCCAGCAGTGAGTCTCCCAGTTCCGGCTACACCTTC. This translates into CASSESPSSGYTF.

This chain connects TRBV6-6 to TRBJ2-7; D is unclear. Trimming left V 0 bases short and J 6 bases short, with 15 bases between. CDR1 and CDR2 (germline): MNHNY, SVGAGI (reference sequence). The CDR3 consists of 15 residues. DNA of the CDR3: TGTGCCAGCAGTTACTCGGCCATTAGCATTTCCGAGCAGTACTTC. This encodes CASSYSAISISEQYF.

Notes on this clone: This specimen includes other DNA sequences encoding the same CDR3. The chain recombines TRBV12-3 or TRBV12-4 with TRBJ1-2, with D possibly TRBD1 on 6 matching bases. There are 13 residues in the CDR3. The V and J ends lost 3 bases and 1 base respectively, with 6 bases between them. This CDR3 reads CASSFRGNYGYTF. The CDR3 DNA is TGTGCCAGCAGTTTCAGGGGTAACTATGGCTACACCTTC.

The V gene is TRBV19, the J gene TRBJ1-5, with D perhaps matching TRBD1 (5 bases). V lost 5 bases and J lost 6, with 14 bases in between. The CDR3 sequence is 14 residues long. Germline lookup yields CDR1 LNHDA and CDR2 SQIVND (reference sequence). Here the CDR3 DNA reads TGTGCCAGTAGTCCTGAAAGGGGCAGTCAGCCCCAGCATTTT. Amino acids: CASSPERGSQPQHF.

The genes are TRBV28 and TRBJ1-1, with no clear D. This CDR3 region has 13 residues. The germline V and J ends were trimmed by 3 bases and 6 bases, with 11 bases remaining between them. Germline V gives CDR1 MDHEN, CDR2 SYDVKM. CDR3 region: CASSFGGNSEAFF. The DNA for the CDR3 is TGTGCCAGCAGTTTCGGAGGTAATTCTGAAGCTTTCTTT.